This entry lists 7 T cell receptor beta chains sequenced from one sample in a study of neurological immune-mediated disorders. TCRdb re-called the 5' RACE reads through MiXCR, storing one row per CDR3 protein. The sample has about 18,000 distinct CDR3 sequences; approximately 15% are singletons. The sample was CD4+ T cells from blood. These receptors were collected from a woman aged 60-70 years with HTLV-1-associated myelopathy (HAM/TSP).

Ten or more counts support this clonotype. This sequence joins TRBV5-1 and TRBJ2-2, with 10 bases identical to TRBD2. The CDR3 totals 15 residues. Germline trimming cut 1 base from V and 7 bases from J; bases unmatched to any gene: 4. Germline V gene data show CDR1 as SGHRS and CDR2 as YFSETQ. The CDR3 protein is CASSLRLAGVGELFF. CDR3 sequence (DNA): TGCGCCAGCAGCTTGCGGCTAGCGGGAGTCGGGGAGCTGTTTTTT.

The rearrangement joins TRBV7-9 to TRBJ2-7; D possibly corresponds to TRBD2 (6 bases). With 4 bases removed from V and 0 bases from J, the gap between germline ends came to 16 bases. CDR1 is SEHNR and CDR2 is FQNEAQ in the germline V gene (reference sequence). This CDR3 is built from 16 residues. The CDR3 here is CASSSSTGTDSYEQYF. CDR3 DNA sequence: TGTGCCAGCAGCTCCTCAACCGGGACTGACTCCTACGAGCAGTACTTC. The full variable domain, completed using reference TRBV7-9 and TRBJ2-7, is DTGVSQNPRHKITKRGQNVTFRCDPISEHNRLYWYRQTLGQGPEFLTYFQNEAQLEKSRLLSDRFSAERPKGSFSTLEIQRTEQGDSAMYLCASSSSTGTDSYEQYFGPGTRLTVT.

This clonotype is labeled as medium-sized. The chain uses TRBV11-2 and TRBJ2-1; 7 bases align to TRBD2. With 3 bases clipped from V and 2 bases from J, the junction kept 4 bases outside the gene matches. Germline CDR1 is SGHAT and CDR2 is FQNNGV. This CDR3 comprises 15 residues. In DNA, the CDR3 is TGTGCCAGCAGCTTGACCAGCGGGACCTACAATGAGCAGTTCTTC. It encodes CASSLTSGTYNEQFF.

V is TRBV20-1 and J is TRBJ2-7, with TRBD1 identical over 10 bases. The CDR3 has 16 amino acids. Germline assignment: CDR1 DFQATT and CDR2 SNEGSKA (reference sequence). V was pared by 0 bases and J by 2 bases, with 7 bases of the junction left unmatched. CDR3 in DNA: TGCAGTGCTAGAGATCCCTGGACAGGGGGGGCCTACGAGCAGTACTTC. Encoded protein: CSARDPWTGGAYEQYF.

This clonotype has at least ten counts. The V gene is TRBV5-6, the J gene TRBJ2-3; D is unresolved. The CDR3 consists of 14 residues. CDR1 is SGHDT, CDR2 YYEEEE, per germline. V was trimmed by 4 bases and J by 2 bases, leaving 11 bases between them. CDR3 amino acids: CASSRARDTDTQYF. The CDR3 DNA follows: TGTGCCAGCAGCCGCGCCAGAGACACAGATACGCAGTATTTT. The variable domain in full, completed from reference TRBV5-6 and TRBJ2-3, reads DAGVTQSPTHLIKTRGQQVTLRCSPKSGHDTVSWYQQALGQGPQFIFQYYEEEERQRGNFPDRFSGHQFPNYSSELNVNALLLGDSALYLCASSRARDTDTQYFGPGTRLTVL.

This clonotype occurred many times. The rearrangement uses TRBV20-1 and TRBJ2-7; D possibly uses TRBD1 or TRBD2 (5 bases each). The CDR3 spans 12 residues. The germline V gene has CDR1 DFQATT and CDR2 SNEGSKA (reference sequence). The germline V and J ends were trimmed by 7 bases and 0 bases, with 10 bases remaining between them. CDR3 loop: CSVPGGSYEQYF. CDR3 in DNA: TGCAGTGTCCCTGGGGGCTCCTACGAGCAGTACTTC.

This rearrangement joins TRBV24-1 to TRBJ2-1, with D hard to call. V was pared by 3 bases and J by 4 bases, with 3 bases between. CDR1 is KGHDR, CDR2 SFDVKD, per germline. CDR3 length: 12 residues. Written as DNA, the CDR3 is TGTGCCACCAGTGATGGGTACAATGAGCAGTTCTTC. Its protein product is CATSDGYNEQFF.